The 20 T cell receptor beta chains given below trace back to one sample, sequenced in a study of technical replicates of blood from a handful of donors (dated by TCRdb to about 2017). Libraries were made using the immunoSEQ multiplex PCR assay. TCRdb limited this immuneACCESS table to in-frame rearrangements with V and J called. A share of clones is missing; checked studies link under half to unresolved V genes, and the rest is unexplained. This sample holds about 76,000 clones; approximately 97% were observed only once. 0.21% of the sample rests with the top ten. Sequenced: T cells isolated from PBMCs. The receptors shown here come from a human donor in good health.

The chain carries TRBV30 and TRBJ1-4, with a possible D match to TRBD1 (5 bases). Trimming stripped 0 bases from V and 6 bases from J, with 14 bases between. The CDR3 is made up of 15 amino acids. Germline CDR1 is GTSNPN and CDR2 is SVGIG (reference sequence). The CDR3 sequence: CAWSVGPGRDEKLFF. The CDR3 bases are TGTGCCTGGAGTGTGGGGCCAGGGAGGGATGAAAAACTGTTTTTT.

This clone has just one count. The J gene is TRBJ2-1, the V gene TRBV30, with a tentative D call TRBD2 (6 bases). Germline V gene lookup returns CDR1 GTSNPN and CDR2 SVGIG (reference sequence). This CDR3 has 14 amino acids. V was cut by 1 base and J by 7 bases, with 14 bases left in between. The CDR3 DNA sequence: TGTGCCTGGAGTGGGGGGGTCACCTCAAATGAGCAGTTCTTC. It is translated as CAWSGGVTSNEQFF.

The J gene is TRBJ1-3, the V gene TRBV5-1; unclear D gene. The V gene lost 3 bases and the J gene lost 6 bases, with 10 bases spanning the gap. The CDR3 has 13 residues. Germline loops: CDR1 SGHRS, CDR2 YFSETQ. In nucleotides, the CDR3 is TGCGCCAGCAGCTCCGAGGCTTTAAACACCATATATTTT. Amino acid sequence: CASSSEALNTIYF.

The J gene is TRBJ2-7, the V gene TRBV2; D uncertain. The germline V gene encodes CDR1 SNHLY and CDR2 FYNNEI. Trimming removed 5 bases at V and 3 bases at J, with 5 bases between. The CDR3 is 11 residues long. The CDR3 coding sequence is TGTGCCAGCAGTTATAGCTACGAGCAGTACTTC. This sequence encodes CASSYSYEQYF. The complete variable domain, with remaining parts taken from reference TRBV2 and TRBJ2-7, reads EPEVTQTPSHQVTQMGQEVILRCVPISNHLYFYWYRQILGQKVEFLVSFYNNEISEKSEIFDDQFSVERPDGSNFTLKIRSTKLEDSAMYFCASSYSYEQYFGPGTRLTVT.

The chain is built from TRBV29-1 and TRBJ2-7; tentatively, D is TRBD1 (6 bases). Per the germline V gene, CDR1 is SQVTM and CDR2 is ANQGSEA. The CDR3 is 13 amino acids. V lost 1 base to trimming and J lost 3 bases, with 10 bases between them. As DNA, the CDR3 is TGCAGCGTTGAAGGGCTAGGGGGCTACGAGCAGTACTTC. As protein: CSVEGLGGYEQYF.

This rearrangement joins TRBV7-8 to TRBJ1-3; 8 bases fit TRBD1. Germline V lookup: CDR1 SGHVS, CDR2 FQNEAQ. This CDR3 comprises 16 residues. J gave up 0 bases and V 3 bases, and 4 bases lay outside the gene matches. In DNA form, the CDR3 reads TGTGCCAGCAGCTTCGGGACAGGCTACTCTGGAAACACCATATATTTT. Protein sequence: CASSFGTGYSGNTIYF.

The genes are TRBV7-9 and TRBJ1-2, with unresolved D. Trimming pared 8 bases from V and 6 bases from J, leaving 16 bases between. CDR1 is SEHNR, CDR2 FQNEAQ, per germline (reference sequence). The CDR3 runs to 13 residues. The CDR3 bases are TGTGCCAGCGCGGAGTCTGGGTTGGATGGCTACACCTTC. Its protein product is CASAESGLDGYTF.

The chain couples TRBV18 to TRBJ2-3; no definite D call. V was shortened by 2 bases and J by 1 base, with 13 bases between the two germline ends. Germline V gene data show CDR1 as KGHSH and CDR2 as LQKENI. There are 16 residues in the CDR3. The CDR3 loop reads CASSPNPISGTDTQYF. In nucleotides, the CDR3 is TGTGCCAGCTCACCAAACCCAATTTCGGGCACAGATACGCAGTATTTT.

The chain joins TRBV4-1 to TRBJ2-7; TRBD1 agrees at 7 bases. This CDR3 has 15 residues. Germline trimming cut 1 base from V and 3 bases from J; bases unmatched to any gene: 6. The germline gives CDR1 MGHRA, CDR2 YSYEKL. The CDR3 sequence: CASSQVLDRDYEQYF. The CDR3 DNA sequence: TGCGCCAGCAGCCAAGTGCTAGACAGGGACTACGAGCAGTACTTC.

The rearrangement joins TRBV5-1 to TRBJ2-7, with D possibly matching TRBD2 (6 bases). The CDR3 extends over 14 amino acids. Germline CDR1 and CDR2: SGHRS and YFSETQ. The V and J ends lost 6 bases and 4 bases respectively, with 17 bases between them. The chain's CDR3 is CASTVAGNTYEQYF. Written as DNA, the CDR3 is TGCGCCAGCACCGTGGCGGGGAACACTTACGAGCAGTACTTC.

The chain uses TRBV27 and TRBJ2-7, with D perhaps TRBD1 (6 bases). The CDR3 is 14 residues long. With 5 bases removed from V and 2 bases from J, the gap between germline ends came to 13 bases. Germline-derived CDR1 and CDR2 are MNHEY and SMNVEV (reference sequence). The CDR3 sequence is CASSPVDSPYEQYF. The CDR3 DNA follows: TGTGCCAGCAGTCCGGTGGACAGTCCCTACGAGCAGTACTTC.

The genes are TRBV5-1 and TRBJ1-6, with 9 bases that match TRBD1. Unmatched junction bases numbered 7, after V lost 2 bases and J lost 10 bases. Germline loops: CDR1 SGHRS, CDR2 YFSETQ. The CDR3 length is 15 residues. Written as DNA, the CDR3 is TGCGCCAGCAGCTTCGGGACAGGGATTGTCTCACCCCTCCACTTT. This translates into CASSFGTGIVSPLHF.

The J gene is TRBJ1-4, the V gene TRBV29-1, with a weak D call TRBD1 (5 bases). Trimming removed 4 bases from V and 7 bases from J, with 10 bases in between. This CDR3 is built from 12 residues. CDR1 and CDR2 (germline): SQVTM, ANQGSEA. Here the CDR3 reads CSVGQGSEKLFF. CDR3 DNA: TGCAGCGTTGGTCAGGGTAGTGAAAAACTGTTTTTT.

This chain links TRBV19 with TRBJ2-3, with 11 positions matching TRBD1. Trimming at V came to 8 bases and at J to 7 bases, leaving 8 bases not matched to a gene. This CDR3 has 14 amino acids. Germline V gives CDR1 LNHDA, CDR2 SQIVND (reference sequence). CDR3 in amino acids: CASERTGGGYTQYF. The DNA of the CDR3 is TGTGCCAGTGAAAGGACAGGGGGCGGGTATACGCAGTATTTT.

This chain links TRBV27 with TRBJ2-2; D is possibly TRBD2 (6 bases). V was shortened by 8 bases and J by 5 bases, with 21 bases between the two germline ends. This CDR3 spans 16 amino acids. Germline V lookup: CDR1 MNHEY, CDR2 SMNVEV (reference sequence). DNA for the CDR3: TGTGCCAGCCAGGAGGACTATTTCGGATTGACCGGGGAGCTGTTTTTT. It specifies CASQEDYFGLTGELFF.

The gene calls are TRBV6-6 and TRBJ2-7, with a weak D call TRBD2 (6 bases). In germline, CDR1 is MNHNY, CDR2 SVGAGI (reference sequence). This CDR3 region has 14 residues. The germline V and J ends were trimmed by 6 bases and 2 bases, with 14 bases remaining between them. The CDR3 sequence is CASRGGSGTYEQYF. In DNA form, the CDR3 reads TGTGCCAGCAGGGGGGGTAGCGGAACCTACGAGCAGTACTTC.

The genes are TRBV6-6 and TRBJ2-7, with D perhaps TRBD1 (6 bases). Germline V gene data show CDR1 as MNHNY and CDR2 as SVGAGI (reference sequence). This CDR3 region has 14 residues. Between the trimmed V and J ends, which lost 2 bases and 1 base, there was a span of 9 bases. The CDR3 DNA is TGTGCCAGCAGTTACACCGGGACATCCTACGAGCAGTACTTC. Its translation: CASSYTGTSYEQYF.

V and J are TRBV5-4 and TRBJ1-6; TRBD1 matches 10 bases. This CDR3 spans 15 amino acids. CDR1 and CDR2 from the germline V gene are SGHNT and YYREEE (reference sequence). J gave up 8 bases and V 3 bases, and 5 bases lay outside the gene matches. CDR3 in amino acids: CASSSWGTGDSPLHF. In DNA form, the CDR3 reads TGTGCCAGCAGCTCGTGGGGGACAGGGGATTCACCCCTCCACTTT.

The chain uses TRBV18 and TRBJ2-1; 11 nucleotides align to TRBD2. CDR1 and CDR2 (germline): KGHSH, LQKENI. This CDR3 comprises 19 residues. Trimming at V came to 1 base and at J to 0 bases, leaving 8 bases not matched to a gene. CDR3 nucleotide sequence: TGTGCCAGCTCACCACTCGAACTAGCGGGGGCCAGCTCCTACAATGAGCAGTTCTTC. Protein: CASSPLELAGASSYNEQFF.

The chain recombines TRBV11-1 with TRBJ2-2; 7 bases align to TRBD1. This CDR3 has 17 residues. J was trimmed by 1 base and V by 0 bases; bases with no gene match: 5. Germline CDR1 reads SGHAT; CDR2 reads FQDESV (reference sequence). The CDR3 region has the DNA TGTGCCAGCAGCTTAGCATTGGGGACAGAGAACACCGGGGAGCTGTTTTTT. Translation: CASSLALGTENTGELFF. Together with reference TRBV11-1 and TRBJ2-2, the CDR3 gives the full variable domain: EAEVAQSPRYKITEKSQAVAFWCDPISGHATLYWYRQILGQGPELLVQFQDESVVDDSQLPKDRFSAERLKGVDSTLKIQPAELGDSAMYLCASSLALGTENTGELFFGEGSRLTVL.